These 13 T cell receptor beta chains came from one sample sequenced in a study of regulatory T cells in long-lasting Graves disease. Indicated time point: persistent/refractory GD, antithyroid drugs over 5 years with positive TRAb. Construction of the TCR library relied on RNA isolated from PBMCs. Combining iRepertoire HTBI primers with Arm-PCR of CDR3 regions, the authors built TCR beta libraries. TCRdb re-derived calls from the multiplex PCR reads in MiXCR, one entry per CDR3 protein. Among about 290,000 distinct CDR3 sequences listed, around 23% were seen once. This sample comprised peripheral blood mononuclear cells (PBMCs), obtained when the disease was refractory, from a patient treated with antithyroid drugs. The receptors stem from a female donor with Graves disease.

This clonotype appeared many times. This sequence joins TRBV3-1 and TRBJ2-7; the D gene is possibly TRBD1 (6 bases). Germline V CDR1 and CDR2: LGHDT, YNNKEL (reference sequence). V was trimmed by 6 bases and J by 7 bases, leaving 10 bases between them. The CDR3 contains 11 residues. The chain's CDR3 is CASRQGGEQYF. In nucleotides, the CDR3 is TGTGCCAGCAGACAGGGCGGGGAGCAGTACTTC.

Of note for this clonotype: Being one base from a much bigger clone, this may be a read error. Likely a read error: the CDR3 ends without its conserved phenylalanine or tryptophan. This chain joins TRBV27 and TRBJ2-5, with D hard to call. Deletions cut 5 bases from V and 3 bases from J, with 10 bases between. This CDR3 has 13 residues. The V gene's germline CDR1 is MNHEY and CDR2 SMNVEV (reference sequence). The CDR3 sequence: CASSPRREETQYL. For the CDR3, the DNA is TGTGCCAGCAGTCCCCGACGGGAAGAGACCCAGTACCTC.

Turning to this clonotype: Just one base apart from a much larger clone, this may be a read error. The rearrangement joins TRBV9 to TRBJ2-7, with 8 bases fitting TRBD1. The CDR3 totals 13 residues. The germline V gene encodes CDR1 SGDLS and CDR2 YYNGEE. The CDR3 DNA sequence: TGTGCCAGCGGCGTAAGTACAGGGGGCGAGCAGTACTTC. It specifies CASGVSTGGEQYF.

The DNA for the CDR3 is TGTGCCAGCAGCCGCCGGGACACCCAAGAGACCCAGTACTTC. Protein sequence: CASSRRDTQETQYF. The chain carries TRBV7-9 and TRBJ2-5; tentative D call: TRBD1 (6 bases). This CDR3 is 14 amino acids long. V was clipped by 5 bases and J by 1 base, with 11 bases between them. Germline loops: CDR1 SEHNR, CDR2 FQNEAQ (reference sequence).

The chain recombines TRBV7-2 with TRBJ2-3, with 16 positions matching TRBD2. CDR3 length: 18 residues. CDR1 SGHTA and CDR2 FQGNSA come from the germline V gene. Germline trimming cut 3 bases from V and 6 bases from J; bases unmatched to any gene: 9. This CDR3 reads CASSLGGTSGRAEDTQYF. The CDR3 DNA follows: TGTGCCAGCAGCTTGGGAGGGACTAGCGGGAGGGCCGAGGATACGCAGTATTTT.

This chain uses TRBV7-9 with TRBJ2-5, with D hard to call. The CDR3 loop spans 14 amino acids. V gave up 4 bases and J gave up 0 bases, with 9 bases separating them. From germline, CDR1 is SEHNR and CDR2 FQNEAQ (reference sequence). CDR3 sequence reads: CASSSLKYQETQYF. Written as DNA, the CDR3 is TGTGCCAGCAGCTCCTTGAAGTACCAAGAGACCCAGTACTTC. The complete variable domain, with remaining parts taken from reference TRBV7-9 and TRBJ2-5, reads DTGVSQNPRHKITKRGQNVTFRCDPISEHNRLYWYRQTLGQGPEFLTYFQNEAQLEKSRLLSDRFSAERPKGSFSTLEIQRTEQGDSAMYLCASSSLKYQETQYFGPGTRLLVL.

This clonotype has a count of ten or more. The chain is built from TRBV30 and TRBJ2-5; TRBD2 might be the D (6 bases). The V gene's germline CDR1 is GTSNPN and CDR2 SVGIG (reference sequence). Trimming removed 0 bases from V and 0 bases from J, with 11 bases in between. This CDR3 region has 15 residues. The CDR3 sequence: CAWSVGGPYQETQYF. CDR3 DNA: TGTGCCTGGAGTGTAGGAGGGCCGTACCAAGAGACCCAGTACTTC.

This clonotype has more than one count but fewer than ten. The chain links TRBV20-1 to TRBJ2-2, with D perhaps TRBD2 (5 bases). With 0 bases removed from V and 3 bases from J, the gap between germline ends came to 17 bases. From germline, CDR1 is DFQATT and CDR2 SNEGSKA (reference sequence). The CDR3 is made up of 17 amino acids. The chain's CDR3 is CSARDRKTPLDTGELFF. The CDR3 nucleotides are TGCAGTGCTAGAGATCGGAAGACGCCACTAGACACCGGGGAGCTGTTTTTT.

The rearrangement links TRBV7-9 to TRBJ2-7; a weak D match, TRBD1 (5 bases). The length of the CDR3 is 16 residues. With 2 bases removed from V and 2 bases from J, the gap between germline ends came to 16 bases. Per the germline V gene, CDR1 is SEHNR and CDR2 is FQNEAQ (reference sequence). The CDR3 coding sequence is TGTGCCAGCAGCTTAATGATTGGGGCGTCCGCCTACGAGCAGTACTTC. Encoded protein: CASSLMIGASAYEQYF.

The CDR3 protein is CSARDFGTGITEAFF. CDR3 DNA sequence: TGCAGTGCTAGAGATTTCGGGACAGGGATCACTGAAGCTTTCTTT. V and J are TRBV20-1 and TRBJ1-1; 9 nucleotides line up with TRBD1. V trimming: 0 bases; J trimming: 4 bases; junction bases outside the gene matches: 6. The CDR3 covers 15 residues. CDR1 and CDR2 from the germline V gene are DFQATT and SNEGSKA (reference sequence).

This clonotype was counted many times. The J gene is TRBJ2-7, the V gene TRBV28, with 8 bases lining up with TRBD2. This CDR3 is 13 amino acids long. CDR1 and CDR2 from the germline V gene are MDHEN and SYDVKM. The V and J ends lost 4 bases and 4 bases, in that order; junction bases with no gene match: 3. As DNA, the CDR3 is TGTGCCAGCAGTTCGGGCGGGAGGTACGAGCAGTACTTC. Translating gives CASSSGGRYEQYF.

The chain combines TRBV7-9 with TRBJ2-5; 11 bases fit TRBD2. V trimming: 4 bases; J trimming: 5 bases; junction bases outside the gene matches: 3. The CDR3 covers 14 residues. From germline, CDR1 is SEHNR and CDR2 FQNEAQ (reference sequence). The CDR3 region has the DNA TGTGCCAGCAGCTCTACTAGCGGGAGTGAGACCCAGTACTTC. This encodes CASSSTSGSETQYF.

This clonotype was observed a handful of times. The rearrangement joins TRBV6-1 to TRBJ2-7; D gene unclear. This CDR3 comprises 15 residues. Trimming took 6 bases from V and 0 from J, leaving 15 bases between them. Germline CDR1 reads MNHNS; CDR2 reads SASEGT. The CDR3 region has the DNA TGTGCCAGCAGGCCCTATCGCGGAGACTCCTACGAGCAGTACTTC. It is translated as CASRPYRGDSYEQYF.